The T cell receptor (beta chain) under discussion was sequenced for a study of a mutant IDH1 vaccine in newly diagnosed glioma. The CDR3 consists of 13 residues. Germline CDR1 MNHEY, CDR2 SVGAGI. The ends lost 6 bases at V and 7 bases at J; junction bases unmatched: 4. The sample's time point: baseline, week 1 (first vaccination visit). Treatment meaning: pre-vaccination baseline after standard-of-care therapy. TCRdb's copy holds only in-frame clones and misses some; the assay was immunoSEQ multiplex PCR. The sample consists of tens of thousands of clones, 83% of them appearing once. The rearrangement joins TRBV6-5 to TRBJ1-2, with 11 bases aligning to TRBD1. The receptor comes from a woman in her forties or fifties with glioma. The source material was PBMCs, sampled from a glioma patient treated with radiotherapy, temozolomide or both. The CDR3 is CASRGQGVVGYTF. CDR3 nucleotide sequence: TGTGCCAGCAGGGGACAGGGGGTTGTTGGCTACACCTTC.